Given below is one TCR beta chain in context. Its antigen is as yet unknown. Method: immunoSEQ multiplex PCR; TCRdb's copy keeps in-frame clones and lacks some. The sample contains tens of thousands of clones, roughly 90% of which appear only once. The data are from a study of graft-versus-host responses after intestinal transplantation. Study context: Anti-thymocyte globulin served as induction for all recipients, who then took tacrolimus and steroids for roughly 3 years.

The CDR3 totals 13 residues. V lost 4 bases and J lost 8, with 12 bases in between. Germline V gene sequence: CDR1 MNHNS, CDR2 SASEGT. This chain links TRBV6-1 with TRBJ2-1, with D unresolved. Here the sequenced sample was unstimulated CD4+ T cells sorted from spleen or lymph node cells, taken before intestinal transplant. The TCR was taken from a human donor who received an intestinal transplant. Written as DNA, the CDR3 is TGTGCCAGCAGTGCGTCCTCCTTCTATGAGCAGTTCTTC. Its translation is CASSASSFYEQFF.